This T cell receptor (beta chain) stems from a study of T cell responses to AZD1222 COVID-19 vaccine. Overall study findings and caveats: Donors in the cohort were predominantly white British and more often female, and clonal diversity was possibly underestimated. Researchers report vaccine-associated CD4 TCRs spanning spike, with dominance at 160-218 and 743-854.

Concerning this clone: Antigen unknown.

TCRdb keeps only in-frame clones here, not all; method: immunoSEQ multiplex PCR. The sample lists about 130,000 clones, 94% occurring once. The germline gives CDR1 SGHAT, CDR2 FQNNGV. The CDR3 extends over 18 amino acids. The V gene lost 4 bases and the J gene lost 0 bases, with 21 bases spanning the gap. The material was peripheral blood, obtained on day 0 of AZD1222 vaccination. J is TRBJ1-1 and V is TRBV11-2, with a weak D call TRBD1 (5 bases). The receptor comes from an adult in good health. CDR3 coding DNA: TGTGCCAGCAGCTCAAGACGACCGGGACGGAGAATGAACACTGAAGCTTTCTTT. It yields the protein CASSSRRPGRRMNTEAFF.